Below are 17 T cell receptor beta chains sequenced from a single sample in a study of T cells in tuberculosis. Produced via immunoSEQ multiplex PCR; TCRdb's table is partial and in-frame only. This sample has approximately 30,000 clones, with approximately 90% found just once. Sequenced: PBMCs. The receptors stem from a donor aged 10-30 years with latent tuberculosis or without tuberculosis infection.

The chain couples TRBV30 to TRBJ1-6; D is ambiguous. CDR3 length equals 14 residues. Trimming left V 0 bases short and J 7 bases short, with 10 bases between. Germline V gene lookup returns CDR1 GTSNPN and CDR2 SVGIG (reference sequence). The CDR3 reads CAWSVTGMNSPLHF. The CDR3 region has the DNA TGTGCCTGGAGTGTGACTGGCATGAATTCACCCCTCCACTTT.

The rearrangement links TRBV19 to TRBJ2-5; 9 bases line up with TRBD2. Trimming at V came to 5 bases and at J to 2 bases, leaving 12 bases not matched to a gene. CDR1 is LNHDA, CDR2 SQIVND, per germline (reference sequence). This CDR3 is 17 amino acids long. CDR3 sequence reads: CASSVLGAGGDQETQYF. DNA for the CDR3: TGTGCCAGTAGTGTCCTAGGGGCGGGAGGGGATCAAGAGACCCAGTACTTC.

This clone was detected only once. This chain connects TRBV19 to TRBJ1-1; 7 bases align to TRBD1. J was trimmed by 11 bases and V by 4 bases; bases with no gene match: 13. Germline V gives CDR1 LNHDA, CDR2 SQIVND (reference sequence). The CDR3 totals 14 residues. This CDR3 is CASSTSPGQILAFF. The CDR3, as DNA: TGTGCCAGTAGTACGTCACCGGGACAGATCCTCGCTTTCTTT.

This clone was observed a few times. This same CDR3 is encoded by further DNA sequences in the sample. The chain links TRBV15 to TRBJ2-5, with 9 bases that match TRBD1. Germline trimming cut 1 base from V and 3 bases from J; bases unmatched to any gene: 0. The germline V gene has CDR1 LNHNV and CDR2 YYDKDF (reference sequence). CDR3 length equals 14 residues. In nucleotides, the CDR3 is TGTGCCACCAGCAGAGGGACAGGGGAAGAGACCCAGTACTTC. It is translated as CATSRGTGEETQYF.

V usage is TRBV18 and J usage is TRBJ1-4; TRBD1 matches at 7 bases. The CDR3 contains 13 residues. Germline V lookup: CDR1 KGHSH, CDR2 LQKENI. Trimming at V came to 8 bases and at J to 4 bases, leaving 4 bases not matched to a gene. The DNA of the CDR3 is TGTGCCAGCCACAGGGGCATTAATGAAAAACTGTTTTTT. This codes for CASHRGINEKLFF.

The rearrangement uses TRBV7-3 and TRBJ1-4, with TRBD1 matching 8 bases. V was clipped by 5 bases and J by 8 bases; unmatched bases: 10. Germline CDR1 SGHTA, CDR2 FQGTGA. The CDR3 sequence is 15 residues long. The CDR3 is CASSTGTGRGEKLFF. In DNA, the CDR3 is TGTGCCAGCAGCACGGGGACAGGACGAGGGGAAAAACTGTTTTTT.

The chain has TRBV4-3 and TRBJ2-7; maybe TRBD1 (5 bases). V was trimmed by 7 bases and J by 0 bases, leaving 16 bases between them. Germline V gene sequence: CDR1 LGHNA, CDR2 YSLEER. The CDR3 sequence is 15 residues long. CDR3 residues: CASKPRRGSSYEQYF. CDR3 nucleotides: TGCGCCAGCAAACCAAGAAGGGGTTCCTCCTACGAGCAGTACTTC.

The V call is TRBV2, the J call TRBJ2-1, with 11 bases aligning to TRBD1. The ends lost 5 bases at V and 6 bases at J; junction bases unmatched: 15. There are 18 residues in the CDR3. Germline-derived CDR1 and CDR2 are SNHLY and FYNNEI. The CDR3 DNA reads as TGTGCCAGCAGTTGGGACAGGGGGTCGGGGACGCCACGCAATGAGCAGTTCTTC. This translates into CASSWDRGSGTPRNEQFF. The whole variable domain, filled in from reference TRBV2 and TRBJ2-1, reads EPEVTQTPSHQVTQMGQEVILRCVPISNHLYFYWYRQILGQKVEFLVSFYNNEISEKSEIFDDQFSVERPDGSNFTLKIRSTKLEDSAMYFCASSWDRGSGTPRNEQFFGPGTRLTVL.

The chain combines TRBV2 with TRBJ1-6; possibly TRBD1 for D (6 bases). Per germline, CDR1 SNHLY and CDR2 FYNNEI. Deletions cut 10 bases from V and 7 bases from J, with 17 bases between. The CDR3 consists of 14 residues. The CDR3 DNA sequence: TGTGCCAACAGGAAGGACAGTTGGAATTCACCCCTCCACTTT. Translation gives CANRKDSWNSPLHF.

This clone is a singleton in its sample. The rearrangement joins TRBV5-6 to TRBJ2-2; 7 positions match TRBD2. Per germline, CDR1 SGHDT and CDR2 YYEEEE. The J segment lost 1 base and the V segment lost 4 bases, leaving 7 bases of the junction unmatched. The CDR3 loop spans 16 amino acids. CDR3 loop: CASSVGLAGNTGELFF. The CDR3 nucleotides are TGTGCCAGCAGCGTTGGGTTAGCGGGGAACACCGGGGAGCTGTTTTTT.

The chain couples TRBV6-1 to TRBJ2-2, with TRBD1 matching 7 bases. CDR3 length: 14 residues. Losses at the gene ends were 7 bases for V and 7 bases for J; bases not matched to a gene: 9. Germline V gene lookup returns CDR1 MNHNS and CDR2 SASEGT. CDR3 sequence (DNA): TGTGCCAGCACCCTACAGGGGCTTGGCGGGGAGCTGTTTTTT. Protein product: CASTLQGLGGELFF.

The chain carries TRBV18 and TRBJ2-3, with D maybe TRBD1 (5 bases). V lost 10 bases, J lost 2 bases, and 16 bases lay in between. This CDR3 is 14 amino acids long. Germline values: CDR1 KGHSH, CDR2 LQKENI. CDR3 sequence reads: CATRRGSPTDTQYF. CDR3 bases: TGTGCCACCAGAAGGGGCAGCCCCACAGATACGCAGTATTTT.

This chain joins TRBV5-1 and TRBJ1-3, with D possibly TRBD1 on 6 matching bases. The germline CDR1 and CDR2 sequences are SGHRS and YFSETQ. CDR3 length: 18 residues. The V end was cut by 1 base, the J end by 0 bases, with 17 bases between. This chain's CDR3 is CASSLMGADLSSGNTIYF. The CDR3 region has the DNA TGCGCCAGCAGCTTGATGGGGGCAGATCTGAGCTCTGGAAACACCATATATTTT. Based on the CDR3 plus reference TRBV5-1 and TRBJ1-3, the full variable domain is KAGVTQTPRYLIKTRGQQVTLSCSPISGHRSVSWYQQTPGQGLQFLFEYFSETQRNKGNFPGRFSGRQFSNSRSEMNVSTLELGDSALYLCASSLMGADLSSGNTIYFGEGSWLTVV.

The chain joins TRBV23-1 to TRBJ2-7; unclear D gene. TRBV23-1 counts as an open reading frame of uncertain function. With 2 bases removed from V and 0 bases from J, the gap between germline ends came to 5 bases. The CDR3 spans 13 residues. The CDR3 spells CASSQNSSYEQYF. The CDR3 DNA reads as TGCGCCAGCAGTCAAAACTCCTCCTACGAGCAGTACTTC.

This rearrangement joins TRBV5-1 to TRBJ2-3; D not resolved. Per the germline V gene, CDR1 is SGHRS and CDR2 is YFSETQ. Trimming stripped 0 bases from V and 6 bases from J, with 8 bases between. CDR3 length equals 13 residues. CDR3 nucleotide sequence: TGCGCCAGCAGCTTGGCGGGTCGGGATACGCAGTATTTT. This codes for CASSLAGRDTQYF.

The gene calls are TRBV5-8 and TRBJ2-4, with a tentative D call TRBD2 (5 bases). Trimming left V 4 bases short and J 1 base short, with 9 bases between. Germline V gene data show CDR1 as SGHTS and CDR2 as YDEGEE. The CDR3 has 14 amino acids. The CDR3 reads CASSDPGAKNIQYF. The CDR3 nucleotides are TGTGCCAGCAGCGACCCGGGGGCCAAAAACATTCAGTACTTC.

DNA of the CDR3: TGTGCCAGCAGCTTATTTACCGGGGTCACCTACGAGCAGTACTTC. This sequence encodes CASSLFTGVTYEQYF. J is TRBJ2-7 and V is TRBV7-6; D is possibly TRBD2 (5 bases). V was trimmed by 2 bases and J by 2 bases, leaving 13 bases between them. There are 15 residues in the CDR3. The germline gives CDR1 SGHVS, CDR2 FNYEAQ.